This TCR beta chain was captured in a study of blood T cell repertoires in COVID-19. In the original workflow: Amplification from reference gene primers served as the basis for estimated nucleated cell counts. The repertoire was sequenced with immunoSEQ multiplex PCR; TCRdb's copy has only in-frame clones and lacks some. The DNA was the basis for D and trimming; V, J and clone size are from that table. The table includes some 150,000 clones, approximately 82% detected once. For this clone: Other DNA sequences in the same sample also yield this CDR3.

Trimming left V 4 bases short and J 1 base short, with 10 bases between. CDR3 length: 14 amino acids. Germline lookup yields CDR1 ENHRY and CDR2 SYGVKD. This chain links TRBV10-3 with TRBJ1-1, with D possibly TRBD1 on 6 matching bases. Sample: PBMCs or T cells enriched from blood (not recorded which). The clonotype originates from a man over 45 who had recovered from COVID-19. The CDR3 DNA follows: TGTGCCATCAGTGCGGGACAAACGAACACTGAAGCTTTCTTT. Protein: CAISAGQTNTEAFF.